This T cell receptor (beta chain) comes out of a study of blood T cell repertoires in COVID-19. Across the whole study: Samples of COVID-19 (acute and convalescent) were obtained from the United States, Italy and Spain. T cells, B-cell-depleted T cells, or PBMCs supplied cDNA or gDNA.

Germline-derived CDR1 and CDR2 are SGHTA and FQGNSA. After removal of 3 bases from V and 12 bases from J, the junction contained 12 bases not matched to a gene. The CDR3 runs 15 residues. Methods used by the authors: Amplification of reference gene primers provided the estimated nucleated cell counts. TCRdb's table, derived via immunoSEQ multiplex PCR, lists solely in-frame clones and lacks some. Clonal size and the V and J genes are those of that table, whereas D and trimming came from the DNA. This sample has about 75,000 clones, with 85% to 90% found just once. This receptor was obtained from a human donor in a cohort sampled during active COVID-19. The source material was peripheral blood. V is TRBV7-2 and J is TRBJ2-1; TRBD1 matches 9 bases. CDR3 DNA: TGTGCCAGCAGCTTCGTCGGACAGGGGAATGAGGCGCAGTTCTTC. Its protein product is CASSFVGQGNEAQFF.